A selection of T cell receptor beta chains follows, all from one sample in a study of blood T cell repertoires in COVID-19. Sequenced by immunoSEQ multiplex PCR; TCRdb stores in-frame clones only, minus some. The table includes approximately 30,000 clones, 91% detected once. Material: peripheral blood. Receptor source: a human donor in a cohort sampled during active COVID-19. Both conserved end residues are part of each CDR3. D genes are given only for firm matches. Not all rows give a size; the values are once, few, many and, for expanded clones, a class.

j_gene: TRBJ2-5
abundance: -
v_gene: TRBV3-1/TRBV3-2
d_gene: -
CDR3nt: TGTGCCAGCAGTAAGATAGCGGAAGAGACCCAGTACTTC
CDR3aa: CASSKIAEETQYF

j_gene: TRBJ1-5
abundance: -
v_gene: TRBV11-2
d_gene: -
CDR3nt: TGTGCCAGCAGCTTAGAGATACAGCAGCCCCAGCATTTT
CDR3aa: CASSLEIQQPQHF

j_gene: TRBJ1-6
abundance: -
v_gene: TRBV2
d_gene: -
CDR3nt: TGTGCCGGGGGGGAGGACGGGGTTTCACCCCTCCACTTT
CDR3aa: CAGGEDGVSPLHF

j_gene: TRBJ2-1
abundance: -
v_gene: TRBV28
d_gene: TRBD2
CDR3nt: TGTGCCAGCAATCCACTAGCGGGGGGGCCGGGTAATGAGCAGTTCTTC
CDR3aa: CASNPLAGGPGNEQFF

j_gene: TRBJ2-3
abundance: -
v_gene: TRBV7-9
d_gene: -
CDR3nt: TGTGCCAGCAGCCCCTTGACTACAACTAGCACAGATACGCAGTATTTT
CDR3aa: CASSPLTTTSTDTQYF

j_gene: TRBJ1-6
abundance: -
v_gene: TRBV19
d_gene: TRBD1
CDR3nt: TGTGCCACCACTACAACAGGGGGAGGACCCCTCCACTTT
CDR3aa: CATTTTGGGPLHF

j_gene: TRBJ2-2
abundance: -
v_gene: TRBV7-6
d_gene: -
CDR3nt: TGTGCCAGCCCCGCGGATATCAGCGGCACCGGGGAGCTGTTTTTT
CDR3aa: CASPADISGTGELFF

j_gene: TRBJ2-1
abundance: once
v_gene: TRBV15
d_gene: -
CDR3nt: TGTGCCACCAGCAGAGATAGCCCAGCGAACAATGAGCAGTTCTTC
CDR3aa: CATSRDSPANNEQFF

j_gene: TRBJ1-2
abundance: -
v_gene: TRBV14
d_gene: -
CDR3nt: TGTGCCAGCATCATCCTCCCACGGGACACGGTTTTGGCGGACTATGGCTACACCTTC
CDR3aa: CASIILPRDTVLADYGYTF

j_gene: TRBJ1-4
abundance: -
v_gene: TRBV7-9
d_gene: -
CDR3nt: TGTGCCAGCAGCTTTTCCGGGACACTGAATGAAAAACTGTTTTTT
CDR3aa: CASSFSGTLNEKLFF

j_gene: TRBJ1-5
abundance: -
v_gene: TRBV18
d_gene: TRBD1
CDR3nt: TGTGCCAGCTCACTGGGACAGTCTTACAATCAGCCCCAGCATTTT
CDR3aa: CASSLGQSYNQPQHF

j_gene: TRBJ1-2
abundance: -
v_gene: TRBV4-2
d_gene: -
CDR3nt: TGTGCCAGCAGCCAAGAGGGGGGAACAGTACCTTACTATGGCTACACCTTC
CDR3aa: CASSQEGGTVPYYGYTF

j_gene: TRBJ1-3
abundance: -
v_gene: TRBV7-9
d_gene: TRBD1
CDR3nt: TGTGCCAGCAGCTTCCCCTCGGACAGGGTTGACACCATATATTTT
CDR3aa: CASSFPSDRVDTIYF

j_gene: TRBJ1-1
abundance: -
v_gene: TRBV5-6
d_gene: -
CDR3nt: TGTGCCAGCAGCTTGACAGTTAACACTGAAGCTTTCTTT
CDR3aa: CASSLTVNTEAFF

j_gene: TRBJ2-3
abundance: once
v_gene: TRBV28
d_gene: -
CDR3nt: TGTGCCAGCAGTTTAGGAGGGGGCACAGATACGCAGTATTTT
CDR3aa: CASSLGGGTDTQYF

j_gene: TRBJ1-2
abundance: -
v_gene: TRBV27
d_gene: -
CDR3nt: TGTGCCAGTTCTTCGTCCGTGGGCGTCGGCTACACCTTC
CDR3aa: CASSSSVGVGYTF

j_gene: TRBJ1-1
abundance: -
v_gene: TRBV5-6
d_gene: -
CDR3nt: TGTGCCAGCAGCCCCGGGTTTTCGAACACTGAAGCTTTCTTT
CDR3aa: CASSPGFSNTEAFF

j_gene: TRBJ2-1
abundance: -
v_gene: TRBV5-8
d_gene: -
CDR3nt: TGTGCCAGCAGCTTTCGCGATAGCTCCTACAATGAGCAGTTCTTC
CDR3aa: CASSFRDSSYNEQFF

j_gene: TRBJ2-3
abundance: -
v_gene: TRBV5-1
d_gene: -
CDR3nt: TGCGCCAGCAGCTTGATTATAGAGGCAGATACGCAGTATTTT
CDR3aa: CASSLIIEADTQYF

j_gene: TRBJ2-3
abundance: -
v_gene: TRBV5-1
d_gene: TRBD2
CDR3nt: TGCGCCAGCAGCAAAGGGACTAGCGGGTGGGATCTGGCAGATACGCAGTATTTT
CDR3aa: CASSKGTSGWDLADTQYF

j_gene: TRBJ2-1
abundance: -
v_gene: TRBV21-1
d_gene: -
CDR3nt: TGTGCCAGCAGTTTCTTAAGATTTCCCAGCAAGGGACTAGCGGGAAGTAAGAATGAGCAGTTCTTC
CDR3aa: CASSFLRFPSKGLAGSKNEQFF

j_gene: TRBJ1-2
abundance: -
v_gene: TRBV12-2
d_gene: -
CDR3nt: TGTGCAAGTCGCTTCCATTCGCAGGGGCCCTATGGCTACACCTTC
CDR3aa: CASRFHSQGPYGYTF

j_gene: TRBJ2-3
abundance: once
v_gene: TRBV7-9
d_gene: -
CDR3nt: TGTGCCAGCAGCCGGACTTCAGATACGCAGTATTTT
CDR3aa: CASSRTSDTQYF

j_gene: TRBJ1-1
abundance: -
v_gene: TRBV7-9
d_gene: -
CDR3nt: TGTGCCAGCAGCTTAGTATTAGACGAGGCGGCTGAAGCTTTCTTT
CDR3aa: CASSLVLDEAAEAFF

j_gene: TRBJ2-6
abundance: -
v_gene: TRBV18
d_gene: -
CDR3nt: TGTGCCAGCTCACCCCAGGGGGCCAACGTCCTGACTTTC
CDR3aa: CASSPQGANVLTF

j_gene: TRBJ1-3
abundance: -
v_gene: TRBV9
d_gene: -
CDR3nt: TGTGCCAGCAGCGTAACGGGGGAAGCTGGAAACACCATATATTTT
CDR3aa: CASSVTGEAGNTIYF

j_gene: TRBJ2-5
abundance: -
v_gene: TRBV9
d_gene: TRBD2
CDR3nt: TGTGCCAGCAGCCTGGGGGGGACGGCCCAGTACTTC
CDR3aa: CASSLGGTAQYF

j_gene: TRBJ2-1
abundance: -
v_gene: TRBV30
d_gene: -
CDR3nt: TGTGCCTGGAGTCTCCCGTCCCATGAGCAGTTCTTC
CDR3aa: CAWSLPSHEQFF

j_gene: TRBJ2-5
abundance: -
v_gene: TRBV4-2
d_gene: -
CDR3nt: TGTGCCAGCAGCCAGTCAGGTGTCCAAGAGACCCAGTACTTC
CDR3aa: CASSQSGVQETQYF

j_gene: TRBJ2-5
abundance: once
v_gene: TRBV5-4
d_gene: -
CDR3nt: TGTGCCAGCAGCGAGACAAGGGGGTGGACCCAGTACTTC
CDR3aa: CASSETRGWTQYF

j_gene: TRBJ1-3
abundance: -
v_gene: TRBV9
d_gene: -
CDR3nt: TGTGCCAGCAGCGTAGGACCCCGGGGAGGAGGAAACACCATATATTTT
CDR3aa: CASSVGPRGGGNTIYF

j_gene: TRBJ2-3
abundance: -
v_gene: TRBV19
d_gene: TRBD1
CDR3nt: TGTGCCAGTAGTAGCGACAGGGGAATTGGCACAGATACGCAGTATTTT
CDR3aa: CASSSDRGIGTDTQYF

j_gene: TRBJ2-3
abundance: -
v_gene: TRBV6-4
d_gene: TRBD1
CDR3nt: TGTGCCAGCAGACTGGGCGGGACAGGGGGCGCAGATACGCAGTATTTT
CDR3aa: CASRLGGTGGADTQYF

j_gene: TRBJ1-1
abundance: once
v_gene: TRBV27
d_gene: -
CDR3nt: TGTGCCAGCCGAACTTTGCGGACTGAAGCTTTCTTT
CDR3aa: CASRTLRTEAFF

j_gene: TRBJ1-3
abundance: -
v_gene: TRBV7-9
d_gene: TRBD1
CDR3nt: TGTGCCAGCAGCCCCCCGACAGGGTCAGGAAACACCATATATTTT
CDR3aa: CASSPPTGSGNTIYF

j_gene: TRBJ2-3
abundance: once
v_gene: TRBV3-1/TRBV3-2
d_gene: -
CDR3nt: TGTGCCAGCAGCCATTCAGGGCTGGGCACAGATACGCAGTATTTT
CDR3aa: CASSHSGLGTDTQYF

j_gene: TRBJ2-1
abundance: -
v_gene: TRBV6-2/TRBV6-3
d_gene: TRBD1
CDR3nt: TGTGCCAGCAGTTCGGGGGACAGGGAGTACAATGAGCAGTTCTTC
CDR3aa: CASSSGDREYNEQFF

j_gene: TRBJ1-6
abundance: -
v_gene: TRBV2
d_gene: TRBD1
CDR3nt: TGTGCCAGCAGTAAAAGACAGGGCAACGGATCACCCCTCCACTTT
CDR3aa: CASSKRQGNGSPLHF

j_gene: TRBJ1-5
abundance: -
v_gene: TRBV12-3/TRBV12-4
d_gene: -
CDR3nt: TGTGCCAGCAGTTTATCAGGGGCCCAGCCCCAGCATTTT
CDR3aa: CASSLSGAQPQHF

j_gene: TRBJ2-1
abundance: -
v_gene: TRBV5-1
d_gene: TRBD2
CDR3nt: TGCGCCAGCAGCGTATTGACTAGCGGGGTAGGCAATGAGCAGTTCTTC
CDR3aa: CASSVLTSGVGNEQFF

j_gene: TRBJ2-3
abundance: -
v_gene: TRBV24-1
d_gene: -
CDR3nt: TGTGCCACCAGTGATTTGGCGCGGGGTACAGATACGCAGTATTTT
CDR3aa: CATSDLARGTDTQYF

j_gene: TRBJ2-5
abundance: -
v_gene: TRBV27
d_gene: TRBD2
CDR3nt: TGTGCCAGCAGTTTAACCCCCCCGGGAATAGCGGGCGGCAGAGAGACCCAGTACTTC
CDR3aa: CASSLTPPGIAGGRETQYF

j_gene: TRBJ1-5
abundance: -
v_gene: TRBV11-3
d_gene: -
CDR3nt: TGTGCCAGCAGCTTAGATCGTCAGGGCCCCTATAGCAATCAGCCCCAGCATTTT
CDR3aa: CASSLDRQGPYSNQPQHF

j_gene: TRBJ2-3
abundance: once
v_gene: TRBV5-1
d_gene: TRBD2
CDR3nt: TGCGCCAGCAGCTTGGTGGGACTAGCGGGGTTTAGCACAGATACGCAGTATTTT
CDR3aa: CASSLVGLAGFSTDTQYF

j_gene: TRBJ2-3
abundance: -
v_gene: TRBV12-3/TRBV12-4
d_gene: TRBD1
CDR3nt: TGTGCCAGCAGGCAGACAGGGACAGATACGCAGTATTTT
CDR3aa: CASRQTGTDTQYF

j_gene: TRBJ1-1
abundance: -
v_gene: TRBV7-2
d_gene: TRBD1
CDR3nt: TGTGCCAGCAGCCTATGGACAGGGGCTGGCACTGAAGCTTTCTTT
CDR3aa: CASSLWTGAGTEAFF

j_gene: TRBJ1-1
abundance: -
v_gene: TRBV10-1
d_gene: -
CDR3nt: TGCGCCAGCAGGGGGACGGGACATTTGAACACTGAAGCTTTCTTT
CDR3aa: CASRGTGHLNTEAFF

j_gene: TRBJ1-2
abundance: -
v_gene: TRBV7-2
d_gene: TRBD1
CDR3nt: TGTGCCAGCAGCTTAGGAAGAGACAGGGGCAATGGCTACACCTTC
CDR3aa: CASSLGRDRGNGYTF

j_gene: TRBJ2-3
abundance: -
v_gene: TRBV19
d_gene: TRBD1
CDR3nt: TGTGCCAGTAGTATAAGGGTCCAGAGGGGGCCCTACTATACGCAGTATTTT
CDR3aa: CASSIRVQRGPYYTQYF

j_gene: TRBJ1-1
abundance: -
v_gene: TRBV27
d_gene: -
CDR3nt: TGTGCCAGCAGTTTCTTAGGGGCGAACGCTGAAGCTTTCTTT
CDR3aa: CASSFLGANAEAFF

j_gene: TRBJ2-2
abundance: -
v_gene: TRBV7-2
d_gene: -
CDR3nt: TGTGCCAGCAGCTTGGAACCGGGACTCTTCATCGGGGAGCTGTTTTTT
CDR3aa: CASSLEPGLFIGELFF

j_gene: TRBJ1-1
abundance: -
v_gene: TRBV3-1/TRBV3-2
d_gene: -
CDR3nt: TGTGCCAGCAGCCAGCGTCCCCTCCTTGGGGGCGAAGCTTTCTTT
CDR3aa: CASSQRPLLGGEAFF

j_gene: TRBJ2-3
abundance: -
v_gene: TRBV5-1
d_gene: -
CDR3nt: TGCGCCAGCAGCTTGAACAGTGAGATTCGTACAGATACGCAGTATTTT
CDR3aa: CASSLNSEIRTDTQYF

j_gene: TRBJ1-2
abundance: -
v_gene: TRBV19
d_gene: -
CDR3nt: TGTGCCAGTAGTTCGGCAGGGAACTATGGCTACACCTTC
CDR3aa: CASSSAGNYGYTF

j_gene: TRBJ1-4
abundance: -
v_gene: TRBV14
d_gene: -
CDR3nt: TGTGCCAGCAGCCAAGTCGGTGAACTGTTTTTT
CDR3aa: CASSQVGELFF

j_gene: TRBJ2-3
abundance: -
v_gene: TRBV28
d_gene: -
CDR3nt: TGTGCCAGCAGTTTTGGAACTGGCAGGCTAACCACAGATACGCAGTATTTT
CDR3aa: CASSFGTGRLTTDTQYF

j_gene: TRBJ2-1
abundance: -
v_gene: TRBV28
d_gene: TRBD2
CDR3nt: TGTGCCAGCAGTATAACTAGCGGGGGCCCCAATGAGCAGTTCTTC
CDR3aa: CASSITSGGPNEQFF

j_gene: TRBJ2-1
abundance: -
v_gene: TRBV28
d_gene: -
CDR3nt: TGTGCCAGCAGTAGCGTGAGGGCACACAATGAGCAGTTCTTC
CDR3aa: CASSSVRAHNEQFF

j_gene: TRBJ2-2
abundance: -
v_gene: TRBV10-3
d_gene: TRBD2
CDR3nt: TGTGCCATCAGTGAGTCCCCTAGCGGGGAAACCGGGGAGCTGTTTTTT
CDR3aa: CAISESPSGETGELFF